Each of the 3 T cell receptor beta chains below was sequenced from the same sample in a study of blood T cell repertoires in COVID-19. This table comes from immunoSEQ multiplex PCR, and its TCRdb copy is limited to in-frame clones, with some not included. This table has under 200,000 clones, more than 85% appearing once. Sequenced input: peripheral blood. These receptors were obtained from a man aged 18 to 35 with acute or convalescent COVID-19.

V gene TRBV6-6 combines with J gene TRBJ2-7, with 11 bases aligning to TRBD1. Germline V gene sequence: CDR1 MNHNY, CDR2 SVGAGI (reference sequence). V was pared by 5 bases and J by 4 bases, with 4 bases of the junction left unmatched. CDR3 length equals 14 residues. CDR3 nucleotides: TGTGCCAGCAGTCGAGGACAGGGGGCTTACGAGCAGTACGTC. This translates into CASSRGQGAYEQYV.

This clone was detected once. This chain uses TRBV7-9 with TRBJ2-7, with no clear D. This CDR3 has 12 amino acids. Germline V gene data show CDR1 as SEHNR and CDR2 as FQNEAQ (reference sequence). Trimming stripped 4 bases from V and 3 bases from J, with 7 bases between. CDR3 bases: TGTGCCAGCAGCTCCACGGGCTACGAGCAGTACTTC. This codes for CASSSTGYEQYF.

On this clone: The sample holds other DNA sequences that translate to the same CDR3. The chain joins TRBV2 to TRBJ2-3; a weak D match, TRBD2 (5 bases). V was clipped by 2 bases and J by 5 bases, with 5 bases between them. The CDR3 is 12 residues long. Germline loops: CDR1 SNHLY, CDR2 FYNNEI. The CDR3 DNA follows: TGTGCCAGCAGTGAACGGGGAGATACGCAGTATTTT. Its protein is CASSERGDTQYF.